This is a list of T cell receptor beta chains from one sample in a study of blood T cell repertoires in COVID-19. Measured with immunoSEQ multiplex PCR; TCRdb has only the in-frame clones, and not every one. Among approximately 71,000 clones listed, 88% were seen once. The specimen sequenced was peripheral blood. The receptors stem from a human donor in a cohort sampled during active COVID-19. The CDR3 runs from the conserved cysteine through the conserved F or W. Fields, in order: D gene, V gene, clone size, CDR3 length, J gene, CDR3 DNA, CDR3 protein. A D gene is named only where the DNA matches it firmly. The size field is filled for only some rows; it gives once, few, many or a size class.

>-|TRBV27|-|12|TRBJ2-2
TGTGCCAGCAGTTTTACAACCGGGGAGCTGTTTTTT
CASSFTTGELFF
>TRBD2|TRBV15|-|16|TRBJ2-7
TGTGCCACCAGCAGGGGGAAAGAAGCGGGAGTTGGGGAGCAGTACTTC
CATSRGKEAGVGEQYF
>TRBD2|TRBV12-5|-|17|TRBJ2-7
TGTGCTAGTGGTTTGCCATCCCATACCGGGGGGACCTACGAGCAGTACTTC
CASGLPSHTGGTYEQYF
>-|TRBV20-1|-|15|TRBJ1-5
TGCAGTGCTAGTGATGAAGGGGACTTCAATCAGCCCCAGCATTTT
CSASDEGDFNQPQHF
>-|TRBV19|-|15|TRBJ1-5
TGTGCCAGTAGTATAGCCGGGATCTCAGGGGCGCCCCAGCATTTT
CASSIAGISGAPQHF
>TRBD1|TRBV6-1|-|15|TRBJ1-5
TGTGCCAGCAGTGAGGCGACAGGGGGCAATCAGCCCCAGCATTTT
CASSEATGGNQPQHF
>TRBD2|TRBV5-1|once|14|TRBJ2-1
TGCGCCAGCAGCTTGTCGGGAGGGCTGAATGAGCAGTTCTTC
CASSLSGGLNEQFF
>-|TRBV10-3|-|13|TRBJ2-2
TGTGCCATCCCGGGCGGGGTAGCCGGGGAGCTGTTTTTT
CAIPGGVAGELFF
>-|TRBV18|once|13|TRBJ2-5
TGTGCCAGCTCACGGTCCCTCGGAGAGACCCAGTACTTC
CASSRSLGETQYF
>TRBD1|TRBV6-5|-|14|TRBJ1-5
TGTGCCAGCAGTTCCACAGGGGCTATTCAGCCCCAGCATTTT
CASSSTGAIQPQHF
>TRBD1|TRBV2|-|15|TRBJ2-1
TGTGCCAGCAGACGATCGGGACAGGGCCACAATGAGCAGTTCTTC
CASRRSGQGHNEQFF
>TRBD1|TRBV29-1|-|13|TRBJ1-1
TGCAGCGTTGAATTTACAGGGGTTGCTGAAGCTTTCTTT
CSVEFTGVAEAFF
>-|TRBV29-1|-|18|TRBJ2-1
TGCAGCGTTGAAGATCTTCTTTTTTTCGGGACACCAGACAATGAGCAGTTCTTC
CSVEDLLFFGTPDNEQFF
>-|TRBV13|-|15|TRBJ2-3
TGTGCCAGCAGGGTGGCTGGCGGAGATACAGATACGCAGTATTTT
CASRVAGGDTDTQYF
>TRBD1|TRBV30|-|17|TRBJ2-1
TGTGCCACAGAGTTGGACAGGTTCGATCGAACATACAATGAGCAGTTCTTC
CATELDRFDRTYNEQFF
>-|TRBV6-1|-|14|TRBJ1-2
TGTGCCAGCAGTGAAGGACCAGCGAGCTATGGCTACACCTTC
CASSEGPASYGYTF
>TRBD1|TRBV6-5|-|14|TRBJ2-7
TGTGCCAGCAGCAAAGGGGGACAGTCCTACGAGCAGTACTTC
CASSKGGQSYEQYF
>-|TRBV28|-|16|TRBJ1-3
TGTGCCAGCAGTACAGGACAGCAACCCTCTGGAAACACCATATATTTT
CASSTGQQPSGNTIYF
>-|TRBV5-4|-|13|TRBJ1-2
TGTGCCAGCAGCCAGCAGGGTTTCGGTGGCTACACCTTC
CASSQQGFGGYTF
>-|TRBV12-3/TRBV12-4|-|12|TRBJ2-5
TGTGCCAGCAGTTTACAGGGAGAGACCCAGTACTTC
CASSLQGETQYF
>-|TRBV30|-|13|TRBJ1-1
TGTGCCTGGAGTGGGGGGCTAGGCACTGAAGCTTTCTTT
CAWSGGLGTEAFF
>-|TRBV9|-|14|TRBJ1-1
TGTGCCAGCAGCACTATTACGGGGGGCACTGAAGCTTTCTTT
CASSTITGGTEAFF
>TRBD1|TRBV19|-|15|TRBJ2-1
TGTGCCAGTAGTATAGTGGGGACAGTTTTGAATGAGCAGCTCTTC
CASSIVGTVLNEQLF
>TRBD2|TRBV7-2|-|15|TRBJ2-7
TGTGCCAGCACCTTCCGGGGCGGGGGTGCCTACGAGCAGTACTTC
CASTFRGGGAYEQYF
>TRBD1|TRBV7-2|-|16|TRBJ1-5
TGTGCCAGCAGCCAAGGGACAGGCCAAAGCAATCAGCCCCAGCATTTT
CASSQGTGQSNQPQHF
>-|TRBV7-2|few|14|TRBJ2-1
TGTGCCAGCAGCTGGCGGGAGCAAGGGGGTGAGCAGTTCTTC
CASSWREQGGEQFF
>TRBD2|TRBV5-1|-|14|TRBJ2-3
TGCGCCAGCAGCTCTCAGACTAGCGGGGGCGTGCAGTATTTT
CASSSQTSGGVQYF
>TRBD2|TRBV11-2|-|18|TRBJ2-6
TGTGCCAGCAGCTTGGCTGGGAGCGGGGGCTCTGGGGCCAACGTCCTGACTTTC
CASSLAGSGGSGANVLTF